These 8 T cell receptor beta chains share one sample of origin, sequenced in a study of T cell responses to AZD1222 COVID-19 vaccine (dated by TCRdb to the early 2020s). Preparation of the library involved the immunoSEQ multiplex PCR assay. TCRdb obtained this table from immuneACCESS and retained in-frame rearrangements with V and J assigned. These tables miss some clones; where compared with another copy, unresolved V genes account for less than half of the shortfall, and the remainder is unexplained. This sample has some 130,000 clones in its table, and around 89% of those were observed once. The ten largest clones represent roughly 8.9% of the sample. In the paper's terms, the time point label means: about 28 days (+/-7) after the second vaccine dose. Sequencing used peripheral blood, obtained 28 days after the second AZD1222 dose. Receptors originate from an adult who received the AZD1222 COVID-19 vaccine.

The V gene is TRBV10-3, the J gene TRBJ1-4; 9 nucleotides line up with TRBD1. This CDR3 spans 15 amino acids. The germline V gene encodes CDR1 ENHRY and CDR2 SYGVKD. V lost 0 bases, J lost 6 bases, and 2 bases stayed unmatched. The CDR3 protein is CAISESRTGDEKLFF. DNA for the CDR3: TGTGCCATCAGTGAGTCGCGGACAGGGGATGAAAAACTGTTTTTT.

The chain has TRBV7-6 and TRBJ2-7, with 10 bases fitting TRBD1. Germline CDR1 reads SGHVS; CDR2 reads FNYEAQ. The CDR3 loop spans 15 amino acids. Unmatched junction bases numbered 6, after V lost 5 bases and J lost 2 bases. CDR3 residues: CASSLDRGLTYEQYF. The CDR3, as DNA: TGTGCCAGCAGCCTCGACAGGGGGCTTACCTACGAGCAGTACTTC.

As DNA, the CDR3 is TGTGCCAGCAGTGAGGGGGCGGGAGGGCCCTACACCGGGGAGCTGTTTTTT. It yields the protein CASSEGAGGPYTGELFF. The chain employs TRBV2 and TRBJ2-2; TRBD2 aligns across 9 bases. The J segment lost 3 bases and the V segment lost 3 bases, leaving 8 bases of the junction unmatched. The CDR3 is 17 amino acids. CDR1 and CDR2 (germline): SNHLY, FYNNEI.

The V and J genes are TRBV7-9 and TRBJ2-5; tentative D call: TRBD1 (6 bases). Germline V gives CDR1 SEHNR, CDR2 FQNEAQ (reference sequence). The V end lost 0 bases, the J end lost 4 bases, and 18 bases lay between the germline ends. This CDR3 comprises 17 residues. CDR3 coding DNA: TGTGCCAGCAGCTTAGCGATGCCCCGACAGGCCGGAGAGACCCAGTACTTC. This encodes CASSLAMPRQAGETQYF. The complete variable domain, with remaining parts taken from reference TRBV7-9 and TRBJ2-5, reads DTGVSQNPRHKITKRGQNVTFRCDPISEHNRLYWYRQTLGQGPEFLTYFQNEAQLEKSRLLSDRFSAERPKGSFSTLEIQRTEQGDSAMYLCASSLAMPRQAGETQYFGPGTRLLVL.

The chain carries TRBV28 and TRBJ2-3; 9 bases map to TRBD2. This CDR3 contains 14 residues. Germline-derived CDR1 and CDR2 are MDHEN and SYDVKM. V lost 6 bases and J lost 6; bases outside the gene matches: 7. The CDR3 nucleotides are TGTGCCAGCAGCAGCGGGGGGTTATACGATACGCAGTATTTT. This codes for CASSSGGLYDTQYF.

Concerning this clone: Additional DNA sequences in this sample encode the identical CDR3. The CDR3: CASSYLTQAPNYGYTF. DNA for the CDR3: TGTGCCAGCAGTTACTTGACTCAAGCACCTAACTATGGCTACACCTTC. The genes are TRBV6-5 and TRBJ1-2; D unresolved. The CDR3 length is 16 residues. Deletions cut 1 base from V and 0 bases from J, with 12 bases between. The V gene's germline CDR1 is MNHEY and CDR2 SVGAGI.

The chain couples TRBV19 to TRBJ2-5, with 9 nucleotides matching TRBD2. V shed 2 bases and J 5 bases; nucleotides not matched to a gene: 6. The CDR3 is 15 amino acids. CDR1 is LNHDA and CDR2 is SQIVND in the germline V gene (reference sequence). The CDR3 nucleotides are TGTGCCAGTAGTATAAGCGGGGGGCTGGGGGAGACCCAGTACTTC. It is translated as CASSISGGLGETQYF.

This clone showed up just a few times. This chain uses TRBV18 with TRBJ1-2, with D possibly matching TRBD1 (5 bases). CDR3 size: 13 residues. CDR1 and CDR2 (germline): KGHSH, LQKENI. The V and J ends lost 3 bases and 6 bases respectively, with 11 bases between them. CDR3 amino acids: CASSPTRGDGYTF. CDR3 DNA: TGTGCCAGCTCACCGACAAGGGGCGATGGCTACACCTTC.